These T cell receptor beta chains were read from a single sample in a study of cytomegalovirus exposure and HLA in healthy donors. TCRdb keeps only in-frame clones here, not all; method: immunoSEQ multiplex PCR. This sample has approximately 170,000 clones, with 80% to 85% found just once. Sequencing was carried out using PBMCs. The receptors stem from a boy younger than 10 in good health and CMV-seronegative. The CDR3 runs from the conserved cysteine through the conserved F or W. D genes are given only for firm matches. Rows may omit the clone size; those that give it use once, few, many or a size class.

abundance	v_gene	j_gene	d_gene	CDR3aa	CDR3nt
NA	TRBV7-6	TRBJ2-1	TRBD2	CASSLASGTNEQFF	TGTGCCAGCAGCTTAGCTAGCGGGACGAATGAGCAGTTCTTC
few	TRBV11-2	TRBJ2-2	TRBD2	CASSFLFDPQRESGELFF	TGTGCCAGCAGCTTCCTATTTGACCCCCAGCGGGAGTCCGGGGAGCTGTTTTTT
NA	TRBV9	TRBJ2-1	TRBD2	CASSPLAGVPFF	TGTGCCAGCAGCCCCCTAGCGGGAGTGCCGTTCTTC
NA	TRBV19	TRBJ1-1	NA	CASSRGGYEAFF	TGTGCCAGTAGTAGAGGAGGGTATGAAGCTTTCTTT
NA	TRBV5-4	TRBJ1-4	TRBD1	CASSLGGTGGPTNEKLFF	TGTGCCAGCAGCTTGGGCGGGACAGGGGGCCCAACTAATGAAAAACTGTTTTTT
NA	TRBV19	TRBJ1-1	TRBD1	CASTDRGSNTEAFF	TGTGCCAGTACCGACAGGGGGTCGAACACTGAAGCTTTCTTT
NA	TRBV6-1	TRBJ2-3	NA	CASSEAVRGDTQYF	TGTGCCAGCAGTGAAGCTGTTCGAGGAGATACGCAGTATTTT
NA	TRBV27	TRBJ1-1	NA	CASSLLGSGMNTEAFF	TGTGCCAGCAGTTTATTGGGTTCAGGGATGAACACTGAAGCTTTCTTT
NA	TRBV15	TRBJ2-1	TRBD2	CATSPGLAGVLLF	TGTGCCACCAGCCCGGGACTAGCGGGAGTTTTGCTCTTC
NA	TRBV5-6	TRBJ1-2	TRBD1	CASRGGQNYGYTF	TGTGCCAGCCGGGGGGGACAGAACTATGGCTACACCTTC
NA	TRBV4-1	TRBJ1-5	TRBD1	CASTPDRVGDQPQHF	TGCGCCAGCACCCCTGACAGGGTGGGGGATCAGCCCCAGCATTTT
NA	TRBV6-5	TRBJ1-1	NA	CASSYNRARGEAFF	TGTGCCAGCAGTTACAACAGGGCGAGGGGTGAAGCTTTCTTT
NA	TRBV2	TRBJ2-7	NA	CASSKDRGISYEQYF	TGTGCCAGCAGCAAAGATCGAGGGATTTCCTACGAGCAGTACTTC
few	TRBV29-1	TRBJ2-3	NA	CSASRDTSTDTQYF	TGCAGCGCCTCTAGGGACACTAGCACAGATACGCAGTATTTT